Listed below are T cell receptor beta chains from one sample, sequenced in a study of T cell changes during pregnancy in multiple sclerosis. This table comes from immunoSEQ multiplex PCR, and its TCRdb copy is limited to in-frame clones, with some not included. The data contain 39,000 or so clones, almost 95% of them singletons. This sample comprised CD8+ T cells from peripheral blood mononuclear cells, obtained in the third trimester of pregnancy. These TCRs come from a female donor with multiple sclerosis, enrolled in a pregnancy study. Both conserved end residues are part of each CDR3. A D gene is named only where the DNA matches it firmly. The size of a clone is reported for some rows only, either as once, few or many, or as a class for expanded clones.

j_call clone_size d_call v_call cdr3_aa cdr3_nt
TRBJ1-5 NA NA TRBV27 CATSTVLNQPQHF TGTGCCACCTCCACAGTCTTGAATCAGCCCCAGCATTTT
TRBJ2-1 NA TRBD2 TRBV6-5 CASSTDSGTYNEQFF TGTGCCAGCAGCACAGATAGCGGGACCTACAATGAGCAGTTCTTC
TRBJ2-1 NA TRBD1 TRBV19 CASSITGQGTRYNEQFF TGTGCCAGTAGTATTACGGGACAGGGGACCAGGTACAATGAGCAGTTCTTC
TRBJ2-3 NA TRBD2 TRBV7-9 CASRAGMDTQYF TGTGCCAGCAGAGCGGGGATGGATACGCAGTATTTT
TRBJ1-2 NA NA TRBV5-1 CASWEGVRVMDFYGYTF TGCGCCAGCTGGGAGGGTGTTAGGGTGATGGACTTCTATGGCTACACCTTC
TRBJ1-2 NA TRBD1 TRBV30 CAWSGGTGIYYGYTF TGTGCCTGGAGTGGGGGGACAGGGATCTACTATGGCTACACCTTC
TRBJ2-7 NA NA TRBV28 CASSFGRGGYEQYF TGTGCCAGCAGTTTCGGTAGGGGGGGCTACGAGCAGTACTTC
TRBJ2-3 NA TRBD1 TRBV28 CASSLGTGATDTQYF TGTGCCAGCAGTTTGGGGACAGGGGCGACAGATACGCAGTATTTT
TRBJ1-5 NA NA TRBV28 CASSTGNQPQHF TGTGCCAGCAGCACAGGGAATCAGCCCCAGCATTTT
TRBJ2-1 NA TRBD2 TRBV7-2 CASSPGGGLPEQFF TGTGCCAGCAGCCCCGGGGGAGGGCTCCCTGAGCAGTTCTTC
TRBJ1-2 NA NA TRBV7-9 CASSLTHRESNYGYTF TGTGCCAGCAGCTTAACGCACAGGGAATCTAACTATGGCTACACCTTC
TRBJ2-3 NA TRBD1 TRBV2 CASSGGVTGTDTQYF TGTGCCAGCTCAGGGGGAGTGACGGGCACAGATACGCAGTATTTT
TRBJ1-1 NA TRBD1 TRBV5-1 CASTPTGGTEAFF TGCGCCAGCACCCCTACAGGGGGCACTGAAGCTTTCTTT
TRBJ1-2 NA NA TRBV7-8 CAIRESWGYTF TGTGCCATTCGGGAATCTTGGGGCTACACCTTC
TRBJ1-1 NA NA TRBV19 CASDSLVGRNTEAFF TGTGCCAGTGACAGCTTGGTTGGTCGGAACACTGAAGCTTTCTTT
TRBJ2-5 NA NA TRBV2 CASVTGWETQYF TGTGCCAGCGTTACAGGTTGGGAGACCCAGTACTTC
TRBJ2-7 NA NA TRBV6-1 CASSISGLSSYEQYF TGTGCCAGCAGCATCAGCGGGTTGTCCTCCTACGAGCAGTACTTC
TRBJ2-4 NA NA TRBV19 CASSSYRGSGPSGIQYF TGTGCCAGTAGTTCCTACCGGGGGAGCGGGCCCTCGGGCATTCAGTACTTC
TRBJ1-3 NA NA TRBV7-9 CASSLVRGNTIYF TGTGCCAGCAGCTTAGTTCGGGGAAACACCATATATTTT
TRBJ2-5 NA TRBD2 TRBV11-2 CASSLGAGVETQYF TGTGCCAGCAGCCTAGGAGCGGGAGTGGAGACCCAGTACTTC
TRBJ2-1 NA NA TRBV27 CASSSDRSSYNEQFF TGTGCCAGCAGTTCCGACAGGAGCTCCTACAATGAGCAGTTCTTC
TRBJ2-1 NA TRBD2 TRBV6-4 CASSDTSVSYNEQFF TGTGCCAGCAGTGATACTAGCGTCTCCTACAATGAGCAGTTCTTC
TRBJ1-1 NA NA TRBV6-1 CASISRTRGTEAFF TGTGCCAGCATTTCTAGGACCCGCGGGACTGAAGCTTTCTTT
TRBJ2-7 NA TRBD2 TRBV28 CASSPPLGAGVGEQYF TGTGCCAGCAGTCCCCCCCTAGGAGCGGGAGTTGGCGAGCAGTACTTC
TRBJ2-1 once TRBD2 TRBV5-1 CASSLALAGGGGEQFF TGCGCCAGCAGCTTGGCACTAGCGGGAGGGGGTGGTGAGCAGTTCTTC
TRBJ1-2 NA TRBD1 TRBV9 CASSVGSTGSNYGYTF TGTGCCAGCAGCGTAGGATCGACAGGGTCTAACTATGGCTACACCTTC
TRBJ2-7 NA TRBD1 TRBV5-4 CASSKGQGAYEQYF TGTGCCAGCAGCAAGGGACAGGGGGCCTACGAGCAGTACTTC
TRBJ2-4 NA NA TRBV19 CASSVGGRADIQYF TGTGCCAGTAGTGTAGGTGGGCGAGCGGACATTCAGTACTTC
TRBJ2-1 NA TRBD2 TRBV19 CASSGSNYNEQFF TGTGCCTCTAGCGGGAGTAACTACAATGAGCAGTTCTTC
TRBJ2-7 NA NA TRBV6-6 CASSPNANEQYF TGTGCCAGCAGTCCCAACGCTAACGAGCAGTACTTC
TRBJ2-2 NA NA TRBV7-2 CASSIRSGVIGELFF TGTGCCAGCAGCATCCGCTCGGGGGTGATCGGGGAGCTGTTTTTT
TRBJ2-5 NA NA TRBV9 CASSPEGRIQETQYF TGTGCCAGCAGCCCAGAAGGCAGGATTCAAGAGACCCAGTACTTC
TRBJ2-7 NA TRBD1 TRBV2 CASRTGTGLYEQYF TGTGCCAGCAGAACCGGGACAGGGTTATACGAGCAGTACTTC
TRBJ2-7 NA NA TRBV28 CASNFGRYYEQYF TGTGCCAGCAATTTTGGCAGGTACTACGAGCAGTACTTC
TRBJ2-3 NA TRBD2 TRBV19 CASTGLAGTDTQYF TGTGCCAGTACGGGACTAGCAGGCACAGATACGCAGTATTTT
TRBJ1-2 NA NA TRBV19 CASSAPALDRTIYGYTF TGTGCCAGTAGTGCTCCAGCCCTCGACAGGACGATCTATGGCTACACCTTC
TRBJ2-7 once TRBD1 TRBV2 CASSESPTGPSYEQYF TGTGCCAGCAGTGAAAGCCCGACAGGGCCCTCCTACGAGCAGTACTTC
TRBJ2-3 NA TRBD2 TRBV7-9 CASSSSGNSVTDTQYF TGTGCCAGCAGCTCTAGCGGGAATAGCGTGACAGATACGCAGTATTTT
TRBJ2-2 NA NA TRBV5-5 CASSDGSYGTGELFF TGTGCCAGCAGCGACGGGAGTTATGGCACCGGGGAGCTGTTTTTT
TRBJ1-5 NA NA TRBV7-8 CASSPRGFGNQPQHF TGTGCCAGCAGCCCCAGGGGATTTGGGAATCAGCCCCAGCATTTT
TRBJ2-5 NA NA TRBV2 CASSQPRRDETQYF TGTGCCAGCTCCCAGCCACGTCGGGATGAGACCCAGTACTTC
TRBJ2-2 NA NA TRBV27 CASSFIATGLNTGELFF TGTGCCAGCAGTTTTATCGCGACAGGACTGAACACCGGGGAGCTGTTTTTT
TRBJ2-5 NA NA TRBV6-5 CASSYSGETQYF TGTGCCAGCAGTTACTCCGGGGAGACCCAGTACTTC